Here is one T cell receptor (beta chain) with its context. Measured with immunoSEQ multiplex PCR; TCRdb has only the in-frame clones, and not every one. Found here are roughly 80,000 clones, approximately 91% of them singletons; the top ten hold around 5.7%. The data belong to a study of control samples from healthy donors and cancer patients. Germline-derived CDR1 and CDR2 are SGHRS and YFSETQ. The CDR3 is 15 residues long. The trim removed 2 bases at V and 4 bases at J, leaving 3 bases unmatched. Sequencing used blood. This receptor was obtained from a woman aged 50 to 60 in good health. The chain uses TRBV5-1 and TRBJ2-2; 9 nucleotides align to TRBD1. The CDR3 nucleotides are TGCGCCAGCAGCTTACGACAGGGGGGCACCGGGGAGCTGTTTTTT. Protein product: CASSLRQGGTGELFF.